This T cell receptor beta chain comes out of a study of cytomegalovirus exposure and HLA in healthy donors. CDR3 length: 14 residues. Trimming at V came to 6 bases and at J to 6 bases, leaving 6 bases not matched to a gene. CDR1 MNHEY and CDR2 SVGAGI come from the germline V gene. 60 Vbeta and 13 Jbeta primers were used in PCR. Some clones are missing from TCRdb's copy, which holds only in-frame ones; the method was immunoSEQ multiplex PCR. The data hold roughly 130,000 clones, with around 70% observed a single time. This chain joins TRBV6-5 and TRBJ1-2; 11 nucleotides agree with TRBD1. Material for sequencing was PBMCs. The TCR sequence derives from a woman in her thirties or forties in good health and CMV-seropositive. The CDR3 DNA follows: TGTGCCAGCAGCACGGACAGGGGGCGGGATGGCTACACCTTC. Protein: CASSTDRGRDGYTF.